This entry describes one T cell receptor (beta chain). Antigen unknown. The sample is drawn from a study of T cell repertoires and Cas9 in healthy adults. At the level of the study: Multi-effector potency, cytotoxicity and lineage were assessed in SpCas9-reactive CD4 and CD8 T cells.

V lost 2 bases and J 2 bases, leaving 6 bases between the germline ends. Germline assignment: CDR1 MNHNS and CDR2 SASEGT. The CDR3 is 14 residues long. Overall study findings and caveats: SpCas9-reactive effector T cells were reportedly restrained in vitro by SpCas9-reactive regulatory T cells.

Sequencing was performed with immunoSEQ multiplex PCR; in TCRdb, only in-frame clones are kept and a portion is missing. This table holds about 15,000 clones, roughly 89% found once. This clonotype originated in a human donor in good health. The genes are TRBV6-1 and TRBJ1-4; unclear D gene. Sequencing used Tregs (CD4+, CD25+, CD127-, CD137-, CD154-) from PBMCs; culture status not recorded. CDR3 DNA: TGTGCCAGCAGTGAAAGTCGGACTAATGAAAAACTGTTTTTT. This translates into CASSESRTNEKLFF.